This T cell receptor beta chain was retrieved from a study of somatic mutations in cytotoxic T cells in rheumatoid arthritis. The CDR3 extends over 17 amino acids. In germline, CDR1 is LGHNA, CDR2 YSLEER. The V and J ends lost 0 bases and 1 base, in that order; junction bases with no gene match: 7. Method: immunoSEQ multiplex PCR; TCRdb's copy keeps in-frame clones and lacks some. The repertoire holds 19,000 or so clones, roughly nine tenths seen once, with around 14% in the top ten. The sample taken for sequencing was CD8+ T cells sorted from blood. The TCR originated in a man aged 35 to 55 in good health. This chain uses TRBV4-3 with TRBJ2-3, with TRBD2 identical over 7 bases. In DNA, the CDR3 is TGCGCCAGCAGCCAAGACGGGCTAGCGGCCCGCACAGATACGCAGTATTTT. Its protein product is CASSQDGLAARTDTQYF.